The 2 T cell receptor beta chains below all came from one sample that was sequenced in a study of cytomegalovirus exposure and HLA in healthy donors. The PCR made use of 60 Vbeta and 13 Jbeta primers. TCRdb's table, derived via immunoSEQ multiplex PCR, lists solely in-frame clones and lacks some. The sample records some 120,000 clones, around 75% being singletons. The sequenced sample was PBMCs. These receptors all come from a woman younger than 30 in good health and CMV-seronegative.

This chain joins TRBV6-1 and TRBJ1-1; possible D gene TRBD1, 5 bases. The germline V gene has CDR1 MNHNS and CDR2 SASEGT. There are 13 residues in the CDR3. Deletions cut 6 bases from V and 4 bases from J, with 12 bases between. The CDR3 DNA reads TGTGCCAGCAGATTTCAGGGAGGCACTGAAGCTTTCTTT. This sequence encodes CASRFQGGTEAFF.

The chain recombines TRBV28 with TRBJ1-4; no reliable D call. This CDR3 is built from 14 residues. The V and J ends lost 4 bases and 8 bases respectively, with 14 bases between them. Germline lookup yields CDR1 MDHEN and CDR2 SYDVKM. CDR3 sequence reads: CASSSREGGEKLFF. CDR3 bases: TGTGCCAGCAGTTCCCGAGAGGGTGGAGAAAAACTGTTTTTT.